This TCR beta chain was profiled in a study of cytomegalovirus exposure and HLA in healthy donors. 13 Jbeta primers and 60 Vbeta primers were used for the PCR. Produced via immunoSEQ multiplex PCR; TCRdb's table is partial and in-frame only. The sample records 60,000 to 75,000 clones, roughly 87% being singletons. The germline gives CDR1 SGHRS, CDR2 YFSETQ. This CDR3 has 15 amino acids. V lost 0 bases and J 0 bases, leaving 9 bases between the germline ends. The receptor was isolated from a female donor in good health and CMV-seronegative. The V gene is TRBV5-1, the J gene TRBJ1-2; no definite D call. The specimen was PBMCs. In DNA, the CDR3 is TGCGCCAGCAGCTTGGGGCCCAGGACTAACTATGGCTACACCTTC. It codes for CASSLGPRTNYGYTF.